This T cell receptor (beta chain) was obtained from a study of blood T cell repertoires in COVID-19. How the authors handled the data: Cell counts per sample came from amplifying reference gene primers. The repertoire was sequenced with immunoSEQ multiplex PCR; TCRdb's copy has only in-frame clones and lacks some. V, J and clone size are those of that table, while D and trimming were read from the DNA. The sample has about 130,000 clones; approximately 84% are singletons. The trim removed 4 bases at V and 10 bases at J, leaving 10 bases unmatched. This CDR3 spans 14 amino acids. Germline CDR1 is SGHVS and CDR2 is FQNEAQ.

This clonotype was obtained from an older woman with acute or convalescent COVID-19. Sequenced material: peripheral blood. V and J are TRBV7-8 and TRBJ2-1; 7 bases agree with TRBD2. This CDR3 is CASSSSGGSWEQFF. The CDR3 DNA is TGTGCCAGCAGCTCTTCCGGGGGGTCATGGGAGCAGTTCTTC.